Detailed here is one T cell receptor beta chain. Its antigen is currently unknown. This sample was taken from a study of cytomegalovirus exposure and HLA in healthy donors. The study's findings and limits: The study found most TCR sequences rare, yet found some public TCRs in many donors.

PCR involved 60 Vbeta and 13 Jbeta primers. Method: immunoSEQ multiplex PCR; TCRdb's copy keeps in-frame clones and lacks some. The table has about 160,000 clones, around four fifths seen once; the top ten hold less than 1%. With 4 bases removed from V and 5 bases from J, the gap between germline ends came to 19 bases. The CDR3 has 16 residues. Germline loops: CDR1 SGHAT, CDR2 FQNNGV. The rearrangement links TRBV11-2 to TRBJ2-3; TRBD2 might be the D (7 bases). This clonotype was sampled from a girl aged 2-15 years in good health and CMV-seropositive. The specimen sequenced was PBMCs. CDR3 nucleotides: TGTGCCAGCAGCTATAGATGGACTAGAGGGGGAGATACGCAGTATTTT. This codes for CASSYRWTRGGDTQYF.